This is a list of T cell receptor beta chains from one sample in a study of blood T cells in healthy people across ages. MiXCR was run by TCRdb on the 5' RACE reads, yielding one entry per CDR3 protein. The sample lists roughly 930,000 distinct CDR3 sequences, around 48% occurring once. The sequenced sample was blood. Receptors originate from a young man in good health. Both conserved end residues are part of each CDR3. The order of the fields is clone size, J gene, V gene, D gene, CDR3 DNA, CDR3 protein. A D gene is named only where the DNA matches it firmly. The size of a clone is reported for some rows only, either as once, few or many, or as a class for expanded clones.

>NA|TRBJ2-7|TRBV7-2|NA
TGTGCCAGCAGCTTAGTAGAAACCTACGAGCAGTACTTC
CASSLVETYEQYF
>few|TRBJ1-1|TRBV12-3/TRBV12-4|NA
TGTGCCAGCAGTCCTCCGGGTCCAACTGAAGCTTTCTTT
CASSPPGPTEAFF
>NA|TRBJ2-7|TRBV12-3/TRBV12-4|NA
TGTGCCAGCAGTGTAGGGGAGTTCCCCTACGAGCAGTACTTC
CASSVGEFPYEQYF
>NA|TRBJ2-7|TRBV12-3/TRBV12-4|TRBD2
TGTGCCAGCAGAGAAGCTAGCGGGAGCTCCTACGAGCAGTACTTC
CASREASGSSYEQYF
>NA|TRBJ2-3|TRBV2|NA
TGTGCCAGCAGTGAAGCGCAGGGTAACACAGATACGCAGTATTTT
CASSEAQGNTDTQYF
>NA|TRBJ2-1|TRBV15|NA
TGTGCCACCAGCAGAGTTCCGGAATTCTACAATGAGCAGTTCTTC
CATSRVPEFYNEQFF
>once|TRBJ2-2|TRBV27|TRBD1
TGTGCCAGCAGACCGGGACAGGGGGCGTTCGGGGAGCTGTTTTTT
CASRPGQGAFGELFF
>few|TRBJ1-2|TRBV6-6|NA
TGTGCCAGCGCGCCAGCCTCCTATGGCTACACCTTC
CASAPASYGYTF
>few|TRBJ2-1|TRBV7-9|TRBD1
TGTGCCAGCAGTCCGGACAGGGGCGGCTACAATGAGCAGTTCTTC
CASSPDRGGYNEQFF
>NA|TRBJ2-7|TRBV5-1|NA
TGCGCCAGCAGCCCACCCGGGACCTTGTACGAGCAGTACTTC
CASSPPGTLYEQYF
>few|TRBJ2-3|TRBV7-8|TRBD2
TGTGCCAGCAGCTTAGGAGCGGGGGGGTCAGATACGCAGTATTTT
CASSLGAGGSDTQYF
>NA|TRBJ2-7|TRBV5-1|TRBD2
TGCGCCAGCAGCTTACAGCGGGGGGGTCTCTACGAGCAGTACTTC
CASSLQRGGLYEQYF
>few|TRBJ2-3|TRBV7-6|TRBD2
TGTGCCAGCAGCGCAGCGGGGGGGCAAGATACGCAGTATTTT
CASSAAGGQDTQYF
>NA|TRBJ1-4|TRBV4-3|NA
TGCGCCAGCAGCCAAGCCCCAGGCAGAAATGAAAAACTGTTTTTT
CASSQAPGRNEKLFF
>NA|TRBJ2-1|TRBV25-1|TRBD2
TGTGCCGCAACCAGCAGCGGGGGAGTGTACAATAAGCAGTTCTTC
CAATSSGGVYNKQFF